A selection of T cell receptor beta chains follows, all from one sample in a study of response to subunit inactivated influenza vaccine. Via MiXCR, TCRdb re-called the RT-PCR reads, giving one row per CDR3 protein. This sample carries 860,000 or so distinct CDR3 sequences, about 20% of them seen once, and the ten largest clones take roughly 10%. This specimen consisted of PBMCs from blood, obtained 5 days after vaccination. The receptors were gathered from a man between 50 and 59 years old who received an inactivated influenza vaccine. Both conserved end residues are part of each CDR3. D genes are given only for firm matches. Expanded clones get a size class; other rows say once, few or many, or leave the size out.

abundance	j_gene	v_gene	d_gene	CDR3nt	CDR3aa
few	TRBJ2-1	TRBV7-9	TRBD1	TGTGCCAGCAGCTTATCGGGACAGGGGGCTGAAAATGAGCAGTTCTTC	CASSLSGQGAENEQFF
few	TRBJ2-7	TRBV20-1	-	TGCAGTGCTAGAGAGTGGGTCAGGGGCTTGGACGAGCAGTACTTC	CSAREWVRGLDEQYF
-	TRBJ1-5	TRBV5-6	-	TGTGCCAGCAGCTTGTGGGTCTCGTGGAATCAGCCCCAGCATTTT	CASSLWVSWNQPQHF
-	TRBJ2-5	TRBV9	-	TGTGCCAGCAGCGTCACAACCCGAGGGTCAGAGACCCAGTACTTC	CASSVTTRGSETQYF
few	TRBJ2-3	TRBV18	TRBD1	TGTGCCAGCTCACCATTTTCGGACAGGCGCACAGATACGCAGTATTTT	CASSPFSDRRTDTQYF
-	TRBJ1-6	TRBV18	-	TGTGCCAGCTCACCACTTGCCTCAAATTCACCCCTCCACTTT	CASSPLASNSPLHF
-	TRBJ2-3	TRBV7-8	-	TGTGCCAGCAGCTTTCTTAGCAGCCTCCCAGATACGCAGTATTTT	CASSFLSSLPDTQYF
-	TRBJ2-3	TRBV20-1	TRBD2	TGCAGTGCTAGAGACCTTGGTCGGGGGGAACTGGATACGCAGTATTTT	CSARDLGRGELDTQYF
-	TRBJ2-3	TRBV5-1	TRBD2	TGCGCCAGCAGCAGGAGCGGGGGGGCCAACACAGATACGCAGTATTTT	CASSRSGGANTDTQYF
-	TRBJ2-4	TRBV2	TRBD1	TGTGCCAGCAGTGGGGAAGGCAGGGGGAAGCACTTC	CASSGEGRGKHF
few	TRBJ2-7	TRBV5-1	TRBD1	TGCGCCAGCAGCTTGGCCGGGACAGGACTATACGAGCAGTACTTC	CASSLAGTGLYEQYF
few	TRBJ2-5	TRBV7-2	-	TGTGCCAGCAGCTTAGGCGTGGTCTCGGAGACCCAGTACTTC	CASSLGVVSETQYF
-	TRBJ2-7	TRBV4-3	-	TGCGCCAGCAGCCGTTCTGGAAGCTCCTACGAGCAGTACTTC	CASSRSGSSYEQYF
-	TRBJ1-2	TRBV20-1	TRBD1	TGCAGTGCAAACACAGGGGCAAATGGCTACACCTTC	CSANTGANGYTF
-	TRBJ2-1	TRBV12-3/TRBV12-4	-	TGTGCCAGCAGTCTTCCTCCTGTTGGCGGTGAGCAGTTCTTC	CASSLPPVGGEQFF
-	TRBJ2-1	TRBV10-3	TRBD2	TGTGCCATCACCCCGGGGGGGGGCGGCAATGAGCAGTTCTTC	CAITPGGGGNEQFF
-	TRBJ2-1	TRBV4-1	-	TGCGCCAGCAGCCAAGAATCAGGAGTGCGGAATGAGCAGTTCTTC	CASSQESGVRNEQFF
-	TRBJ2-7	TRBV6-1	TRBD2	TGTGCCAGCAGTGAAGCGGGAGGGAGCTCCTACGAGCAGTACTTC	CASSEAGGSSYEQYF
-	TRBJ2-1	TRBV11-2	-	TGTGCCAGCAGCTCCCCCCCGGGCTTCAATGAGCAGTTCTTC	CASSSPPGFNEQFF
few	TRBJ2-2	TRBV7-9	-	TGTGCCAGCAGCTTAAATTACAACACCGGGGAGCTGTTTTTT	CASSLNYNTGELFF
-	TRBJ2-5	TRBV5-1	TRBD2	TGCGCCAGCAGCTCCGCCCAGGGAGGGGAGACCCAGTACTTC	CASSSAQGGETQYF
-	TRBJ1-5	TRBV6-6	-	TGTGCCAGCAGTACCTCGGGGGCACAGCCCCAGCATTTT	CASSTSGAQPQHF
-	TRBJ1-1	TRBV12-3/TRBV12-4	TRBD1	TGTGCCAGCAGTTGGGACAGGGAAGCTTTCTTT	CASSWDREAFF
few	TRBJ2-1	TRBV9	TRBD1	TGTGCCAGCAGTGTCGGGACAGCCTCCTACAATGAGCAGTTCTTC	CASSVGTASYNEQFF
-	TRBJ2-3	TRBV7-2	TRBD2	TGTGCCAGCAGCTTAGCGGGGACTAACGACTACACAGATACGCAGTATTTT	CASSLAGTNDYTDTQYF
many	TRBJ2-7	TRBV5-5	TRBD1	TGTGCCAGCAGCTTGAACAGGGGGTACGAGCAGTACTTC	CASSLNRGYEQYF
-	TRBJ1-2	TRBV6-1	TRBD1	TGTGCCAGCAGGATAACACAGGGGACCTATGGCTACACCTTC	CASRITQGTYGYTF
many	TRBJ1-3	TRBV28	TRBD1	TGTGCCAGCAGCGGGGGGCAGGGGGACCCTCTTGGAAACACCATATATTTT	CASSGGQGDPLGNTIYF